The 30 T cell receptor beta chains below come from one sample, sequenced in a study of T cell responses to AZD1222 COVID-19 vaccine (dated by TCRdb to the early 2020s). The method behind the library was the immunoSEQ multiplex PCR assay. The clones in this table, taken by TCRdb from immuneACCESS, are in-frame only. Not every clone is retained; where verified, under half of the shortfall comes from an unresolved V gene, and the cause of the rest is unknown. The sample table shows approximately 50,000 clones, and less than 90% are seen once. 6.5% to 8.5% of the sample is in the top ten clones. The meaning of the sample's time point label: about 28 days (+/-7) after the second vaccine dose. The specimen was peripheral blood, collected 28 days after the second AZD1222 dose. These receptors were obtained from an adult who received the AZD1222 COVID-19 vaccine.

The chain recombines TRBV11-1 with TRBJ2-5; a weak D match, TRBD2 (6 bases). Germline V gene lookup returns CDR1 SGHAT and CDR2 FQDESV (reference sequence). CDR3 size: 13 residues. Trimming shortened V by 3 bases and J by 7 bases, and 12 bases separated the two germline ends. CDR3 loop: CASSFGREWTQYF. The CDR3 nucleotides are TGTGCCAGCAGCTTTGGTCGGGAGTGGACCCAGTACTTC. The entire variable domain, with the rest obtained from reference TRBV11-1 and TRBJ2-5, is as follows: EAEVAQSPRYKITEKSQAVAFWCDPISGHATLYWYRQILGQGPELLVQFQDESVVDDSQLPKDRFSAERLKGVDSTLKIQPAELGDSAMYLCASSFGREWTQYFGPGTRLLVL.

V gene TRBV3-1 (or the pseudogene TRBV3-2) combines with J gene TRBJ2-1, with 11 bases aligning to TRBD1. The CDR3 contains 15 residues. CDR1 is LGHDT and CDR2 is YNNKEL in the germline V gene (reference sequence). V lost 6 bases and J lost 7; bases outside the gene matches: 8. The CDR3 DNA sequence: TGTGCCAGCAGATACGGGACAGGGGGGAATAATGAGCAGTTCTTC. Translating gives CASRYGTGGNNEQFF.

The CDR3 region has the DNA TGTGCCAGCAGTGAAGCCCCAGGGGCGATTTACGAGCAGTACTTC. Amino acid sequence: CASSEAPGAIYEQYF. This sequence joins TRBV2 and TRBJ2-7; D may be TRBD1 (6 bases). In germline, CDR1 is SNHLY, CDR2 FYNNEI. The CDR3 spans 15 residues. Trimming stripped 0 bases from V and 4 bases from J, with 13 bases between.

V usage is TRBV4-1 and J usage is TRBJ1-5; no reliable D call. Germline V gene lookup returns CDR1 MGHRA and CDR2 YSYEKL. This CDR3 spans 16 amino acids. The V gene lost 0 bases and the J gene lost 1 base, with 10 bases spanning the gap. Written as DNA, the CDR3 is TGCGCCAGCAGCCAAGATGAAGGACGGAGCAATCAGCCCCAGCATTTT. It encodes CASSQDEGRSNQPQHF.

The rearrangement uses TRBV6-5 and TRBJ1-2, with 9 positions matching TRBD1. V lost 2 bases to trimming and J lost 4 bases; unmatched junction nucleotides: 8. This CDR3 has 16 residues. Germline V gene data show CDR1 as MNHEY and CDR2 as SVGAGI. The chain's CDR3 is CASSYTRTGGAYGYTF. The CDR3 DNA sequence: TGTGCCAGCAGTTACACTCGAACAGGGGGCGCCTATGGCTACACCTTC.

CDR3 in amino acids: CASSLQYRVFRYTF. CDR3 bases: TGTGCCAGCAGCTTGCAATACAGGGTCTTTCGCTACACCTTC. The V gene is TRBV5-6, the J gene TRBJ1-2, with a weak D call TRBD1 (6 bases). This CDR3 contains 14 residues. The V end lost 1 base, the J end lost 9 bases, and 16 bases lay between the germline ends. Germline lookup yields CDR1 SGHDT and CDR2 YYEEEE.

The gene calls are TRBV9 and TRBJ2-3; D is ambiguous. Germline CDR1 and CDR2: SGDLS and YYNGEE. The V end lost 3 bases, the J end lost 0 bases, and 11 bases lay between the germline ends. This CDR3 contains 15 residues. CDR3 coding DNA: TGTGCCAGCAGCGGGACCTGGGCTAGCACAGATACGCAGTATTTT. It codes for CASSGTWASTDTQYF.

The J gene is TRBJ2-1, the V gene TRBV3-1 (or the pseudogene TRBV3-2); perhaps TRBD2 as D (6 bases). The CDR3 loop spans 15 amino acids. From germline, CDR1 is LGHDT and CDR2 YNNKEL (reference sequence). Deletions cut 2 bases from V and 12 bases from J, with 20 bases between. CDR3 sequence reads: CASSQQEGRFSRQFF. CDR3 nucleotide sequence: TGTGCCAGCAGCCAACAGGAGGGGCGATTTAGTCGGCAGTTCTTC.

The chain combines TRBV27 with TRBJ1-6; D not certain. V was clipped by 3 bases and J by 10 bases, with 13 bases between them. Germline CDR1 and CDR2: MNHEY and SMNVEV (reference sequence). The CDR3 loop spans 14 amino acids. CDR3 in amino acids: CASSFLLDESPLHF. CDR3 nucleotides: TGTGCCAGCAGTTTTCTACTGGATGAATCACCCCTCCACTTT.

The J gene is TRBJ2-3, the V gene TRBV18, with 9 bases that match TRBD1. V gave up 3 bases and J gave up 10 bases; unmatched junction bases: 11. The CDR3 is 15 amino acids. Germline assignment: CDR1 KGHSH and CDR2 LQKENI. CDR3 nucleotide sequence: TGTGCCAGCTCACCGGGACAGGGTTTCTCGGGTGCGCAGTATTTT. Protein sequence: CASSPGQGFSGAQYF. Combining the CDR3 with reference TRBV18 and TRBJ2-3 gives the whole variable domain NAGVMQNPRHLVRRRGQEARLRCSPMKGHSHVYWYRQLPEEGLKFMVYLQKENIIDESGMPKERFSAEFPKEGPSILRIQQVVRGDSAAYFCASSPGQGFSGAQYFGPGTRLTVL.

The gene calls are TRBV18 and TRBJ1-2, with D possibly TRBD1 on 5 matching bases. Trimming removed 0 bases at V and 4 bases at J, with 12 bases between. Germline values: CDR1 KGHSH, CDR2 LQKENI. The CDR3 has 15 residues. The CDR3 here is CASSPPGESGYGYTF. The CDR3 nucleotides are TGTGCCAGCTCACCACCGGGGGAGAGTGGCTATGGCTACACCTTC.

The gene calls are TRBV27 and TRBJ2-6, with 7 positions matching TRBD1. Per the germline V gene, CDR1 is MNHEY and CDR2 is SMNVEV (reference sequence). This CDR3 is 18 amino acids long. The V segment lost 10 bases and the J segment 1 base; nucleotides outside the gene matches: 16. The CDR3 nucleotides read TGTGCCACCAAAAGGACAGGAAATGTGGCTTCTGGGGCCAACGTCCTGACTTTC. Residues: CATKRTGNVASGANVLTF.

This chain connects TRBV2 to TRBJ2-1, with D perhaps matching TRBD1 (5 bases). This CDR3 region has 13 residues. Germline V gives CDR1 SNHLY, CDR2 FYNNEI. The germline V and J ends were trimmed by 7 bases and 6 bases, with 13 bases remaining between them. The CDR3: CASTDGRGNEQFF. The CDR3 region has the DNA TGTGCCAGCACCGATGGAAGGGGCAATGAGCAGTTCTTC.

The CDR3 spells CASSDHGSYQPQHF. CDR3 coding DNA: TGTGCCAGCAGTGACCACGGCTCATACCAGCCCCAGCATTTT. V is TRBV25-1 and J is TRBJ1-5, with unresolved D. Germline V gene sequence: CDR1 MGHDK, CDR2 SYGVNS. V dropped 3 bases and J dropped 7 bases, with 13 bases sitting between them. The CDR3 covers 14 residues.

This chain links TRBV2 with TRBJ2-7; 8 nucleotides agree with TRBD2. The V gene end was trimmed by 2 bases and the J gene end by 5 bases; junction bases not matched to a gene: 5. Per germline, CDR1 SNHLY and CDR2 FYNNEI. This CDR3 contains 14 residues. In nucleotides, the CDR3 is TGTGCCAGCAGTGAAAGCGGGAGAGGGGACGAGCAGTACTTC. Translating it yields CASSESGRGDEQYF.

Notes on this clone: The sample has other DNA sequences that encode this CDR3 too. The rearrangement uses TRBV4-2 and TRBJ2-7, with unresolved D. Trimming pared 0 bases from V and 0 bases from J, leaving 9 bases between. The V gene's germline CDR1 is LGHNA and CDR2 YNFKEQ. The CDR3 sequence is 15 residues long. For the CDR3, the DNA is TGTGCCAGCAGCCAAGATCGACGCAGCTCCTACGAGCAGTACTTC. Its translation: CASSQDRRSSYEQYF.

This chain uses TRBV7-3 with TRBJ2-2, with TRBD1 matching 8 bases. V dropped 2 bases and J dropped 3; count of bases not matched to a gene: 5. Germline assignment: CDR1 SGHTA and CDR2 FQGTGA. The CDR3 consists of 16 residues. For the CDR3, the DNA is TGTGCCAGCAGCTTATTCCAGGGGGCGGACACCGGGGAGCTGTTTTTT. Amino acid sequence: CASSLFQGADTGELFF.

V gene TRBV7-2 combines with J gene TRBJ1-2, with D perhaps TRBD1 (6 bases). Between the trimmed V and J ends, which lost 5 bases and 7 bases, there was a span of 14 bases. Germline V gene data show CDR1 as SGHTA and CDR2 as FQGNSA. This CDR3 contains 13 residues. Written as DNA, the CDR3 is TGTGCCAGCAGCCCCCAGGAGACAGGTGGCTACACCTTC. Protein product: CASSPQETGGYTF.

V is TRBV4-1 and J is TRBJ1-4; D gene unclear. V was clipped by 1 base and J by 8 bases, with 8 bases between them. The CDR3 contains 13 residues. Germline lookup yields CDR1 MGHRA and CDR2 YSYEKL. The chain's CDR3 is CASSQAVREKLFF. DNA of the CDR3: TGCGCCAGCAGCCAAGCGGTCCGGGAAAAACTGTTTTTT.

The chain carries TRBV11-2 and TRBJ2-7; 7 bases match TRBD1. This CDR3 is built from 15 residues. Germline V gene lookup returns CDR1 SGHAT and CDR2 FQNNGV. With 6 bases clipped from V and 7 bases from J, the junction kept 15 bases outside the gene matches. In DNA form, the CDR3 reads TGTGCCAGCAGTGAAGGGACAGCAGCCCAAAGGGAGCAGTACTTC. Translated, it gives CASSEGTAAQREQYF.

J is TRBJ1-5 and V is TRBV19; D unclear. Per germline, CDR1 LNHDA and CDR2 SQIVND (reference sequence). CDR3 length: 12 amino acids. V was clipped by 3 bases and J by 9 bases, with 9 bases between them. CDR3 coding DNA: TGTGCCAGTAGTATTCCATGGAGGCCCCAGCATTTT. It yields the protein CASSIPWRPQHF.

This clone came up once. The chain combines TRBV5-5 with TRBJ1-2, with 7 bases lining up with TRBD1. The germline V gene has CDR1 SGHKS and CDR2 YYEKEE (reference sequence). V shed 5 bases and J 0 bases; nucleotides not matched to a gene: 7. CDR3 size: 15 residues. CDR3 loop: CASSYRQGANYGYTF. The CDR3, as DNA: TGTGCCAGCAGTTATCGACAGGGTGCTAACTATGGCTACACCTTC.

The rearrangement uses TRBV11-3 and TRBJ2-2; 10 bases are shared with TRBD1. Germline CDR1 SGHNT, CDR2 YENEEA. CDR3 length: 15 residues. With V trimmed by 4 bases and J by 6 bases, 5 bases remained unmatched. DNA for the CDR3: TGTGCCAGCAGCTCATGGGACAGGGGTTCCGGGGAGCTGTTTTTT. The encoded protein is CASSSWDRGSGELFF.

The chain combines TRBV28 with TRBJ2-1, with 14 bases lining up with TRBD2. V was pared by 10 bases and J by 8 bases, with 16 bases of the junction left unmatched. The germline V gene encodes CDR1 MDHEN and CDR2 SYDVKM. This CDR3 is 17 amino acids long. CDR3 amino acids: CATSPTGLAGVLDEQFF. CDR3 in DNA: TGTGCCACCAGCCCTACGGGACTAGCGGGAGTCCTGGATGAGCAGTTCTTC. The full variable domain, its missing parts supplied by reference TRBV28 and TRBJ2-1, is DVKVTQSSRYLVKRTGEKVFLECVQDMDHENMFWYRQDPGLGLRLIYFSYDVKMKEKGDIPEGYSVSREKKERFSLILESASTNQTSMYLCATSPTGLAGVLDEQFFGPGTRLTVL.

This clone appeared a single time. The chain combines TRBV6-1 with TRBJ1-3; D unresolved. The germline V gene has CDR1 MNHNS and CDR2 SASEGT. Trimming removed 1 base at V and 0 bases at J, with 7 bases between. There are 15 residues in the CDR3. CDR3 in DNA: TGTGCCAGCAGTGAAGACGTGAGCTCTGGAAACACCATATATTTT. Translation gives CASSEDVSSGNTIYF.

This chain uses TRBV6-5 with TRBJ1-2; no reliable D call. This CDR3 has 12 amino acids. Germline V lookup: CDR1 MNHEY, CDR2 SVGAGI. Trimming left V 4 bases short and J 1 base short, with 4 bases between. This CDR3 reads CASSSGNYGYTF. The CDR3 DNA follows: TGTGCCAGCAGTTCCGGTAACTATGGCTACACCTTC.

The gene calls are TRBV5-1 and TRBJ1-2; no reliable D call. The CDR3 extends over 13 amino acids. V lost 0 bases to trimming and J lost 5 bases, with 8 bases between them. The germline gives CDR1 SGHRS, CDR2 YFSETQ. For the CDR3, the DNA is TGCGCCAGCAGCTTGGCCGTGGATTATGGCTACACCTTC. It yields the protein CASSLAVDYGYTF.

DNA for the CDR3: TGTGCCTGGAGGCGGACCGGTGAAGGCTACACCTTC. Protein sequence: CAWRRTGEGYTF. The chain has TRBV30 and TRBJ1-2; no definite D call. This CDR3 contains 12 residues. The V and J ends lost 3 bases and 8 bases respectively, with 13 bases between them. Germline values: CDR1 GTSNPN, CDR2 SVGIG (reference sequence).

The gene calls are TRBV2 and TRBJ1-5; D is ambiguous. The CDR3 length is 14 residues. Trimming removed 3 bases at V and 5 bases at J, with 11 bases between. CDR1 and CDR2 (germline): SNHLY, FYNNEI. The CDR3 coding sequence is TGTGCCAGCAGTGACGATTTCATATATCAGCCCCAGCATTTT. Protein sequence: CASSDDFIYQPQHF. The complete variable domain, with remaining parts taken from reference TRBV2 and TRBJ1-5, reads EPEVTQTPSHQVTQMGQEVILRCVPISNHLYFYWYRQILGQKVEFLVSFYNNEISEKSEIFDDQFSVERPDGSNFTLKIRSTKLEDSAMYFCASSDDFIYQPQHFGDGTRLSIL.

This chain uses TRBV9 with TRBJ2-1; 7 bases are shared with TRBD1. CDR1 and CDR2 (germline): SGDLS, YYNGEE. The V and J ends lost 5 bases and 3 bases, in that order; junction bases with no gene match: 11. The CDR3 consists of 16 residues. CDR3 nucleotides: TGTGCCAGCAGTTCCTTTTTGGGACAGAGCTACAATGAGCAGTTCTTC. As protein: CASSSFLGQSYNEQFF.